This T cell receptor (beta chain) was retrieved from a study of cytomegalovirus exposure and HLA in healthy donors. The germline V and J ends were trimmed by 2 bases and 6 bases, with 8 bases remaining between them. The CDR3 is 12 amino acids. Germline CDR1 SGHTA, CDR2 FQGTGA. As concerns this clone: Its antigen remains unknown.

In the PCR, 60 Vbeta and 13 Jbeta primers were used. Some clones are missing from TCRdb's copy, which holds only in-frame ones; the method was immunoSEQ multiplex PCR. The sample records about 170,000 clones, around four fifths being singletons. Whole-study results and caveats: Later analysis suggested most CMV-associated TCR beta chains were HLA-restricted. The study found most TCR sequences rare, yet found some public TCRs in many donors. In an earlier analysis, about 87% or about 30%: the productive usage of most TCR beta V segments.

The specimen was PBMCs. This chain links TRBV7-3 with TRBJ2-7, with D perhaps TRBD1 (6 bases). The clonotype originates from a female donor in good health and CMV-seronegative. CDR3 protein: CASSLPGAEQYF. The DNA of the CDR3 is TGTGCCAGCAGCTTACCAGGGGCCGAGCAGTACTTC.